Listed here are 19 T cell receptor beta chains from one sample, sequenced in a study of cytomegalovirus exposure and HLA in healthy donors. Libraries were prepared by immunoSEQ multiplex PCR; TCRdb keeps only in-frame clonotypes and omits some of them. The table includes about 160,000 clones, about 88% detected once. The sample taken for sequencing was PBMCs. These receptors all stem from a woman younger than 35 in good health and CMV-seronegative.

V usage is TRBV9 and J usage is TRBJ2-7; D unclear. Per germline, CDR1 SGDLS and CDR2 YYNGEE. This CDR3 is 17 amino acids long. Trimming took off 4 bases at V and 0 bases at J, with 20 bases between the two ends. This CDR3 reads CASSLNPVSLSSYEQYF. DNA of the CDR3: TGTGCCAGCAGCTTAAACCCGGTGTCTTTGAGCTCCTACGAGCAGTACTTC.

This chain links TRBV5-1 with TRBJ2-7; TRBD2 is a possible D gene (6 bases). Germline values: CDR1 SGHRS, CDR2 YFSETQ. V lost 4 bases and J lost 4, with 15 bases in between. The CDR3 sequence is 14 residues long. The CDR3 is CASSKGDGGYEQYF. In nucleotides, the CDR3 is TGCGCCAGCAGCAAGGGTGACGGAGGGTACGAGCAGTACTTC. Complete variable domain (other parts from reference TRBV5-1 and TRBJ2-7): KAGVTQTPRYLIKTRGQQVTLSCSPISGHRSVSWYQQTPGQGLQFLFEYFSETQRNKGNFPGRFSGRQFSNSRSEMNVSTLELGDSALYLCASSKGDGGYEQYFGPGTRLTVT.

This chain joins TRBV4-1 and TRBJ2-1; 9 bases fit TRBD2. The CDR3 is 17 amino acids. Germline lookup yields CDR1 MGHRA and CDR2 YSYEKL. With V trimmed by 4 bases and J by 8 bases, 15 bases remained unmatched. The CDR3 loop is CASSLPLGGRARDEQFF. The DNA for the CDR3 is TGCGCCAGCAGCCTCCCCCTGGGCGGGAGGGCCAGGGATGAGCAGTTCTTC.

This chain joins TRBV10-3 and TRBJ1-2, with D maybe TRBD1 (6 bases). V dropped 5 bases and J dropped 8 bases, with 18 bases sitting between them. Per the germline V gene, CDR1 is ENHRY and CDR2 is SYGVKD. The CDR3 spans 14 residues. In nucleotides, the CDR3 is TGTGCCATCAGTCGACAGGAAGCGGCAGAGGGCTACACCTTC. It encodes CAISRQEAAEGYTF.

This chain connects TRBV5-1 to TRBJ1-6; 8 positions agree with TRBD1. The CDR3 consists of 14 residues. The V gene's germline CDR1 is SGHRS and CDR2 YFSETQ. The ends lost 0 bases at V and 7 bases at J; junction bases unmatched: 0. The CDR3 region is CASSLGTGNSPLHF. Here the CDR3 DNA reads TGCGCCAGCAGCTTGGGGACAGGGAATTCACCCCTCCACTTT. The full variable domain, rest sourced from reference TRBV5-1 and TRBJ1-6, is KAGVTQTPRYLIKTRGQQVTLSCSPISGHRSVSWYQQTPGQGLQFLFEYFSETQRNKGNFPGRFSGRQFSNSRSEMNVSTLELGDSALYLCASSLGTGNSPLHFGNGTRLTVT.

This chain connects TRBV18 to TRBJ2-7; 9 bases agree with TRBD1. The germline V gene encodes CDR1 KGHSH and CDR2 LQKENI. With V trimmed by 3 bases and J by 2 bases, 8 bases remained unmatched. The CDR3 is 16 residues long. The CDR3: CASSPLGQGIAYEQYF. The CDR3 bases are TGTGCCAGCTCACCCCTGGGACAGGGAATCGCCTACGAGCAGTACTTC.

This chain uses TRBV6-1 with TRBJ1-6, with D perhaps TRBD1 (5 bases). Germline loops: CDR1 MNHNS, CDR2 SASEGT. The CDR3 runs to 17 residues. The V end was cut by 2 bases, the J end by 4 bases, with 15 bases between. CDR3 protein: CASSERPQGQYNSPLHF. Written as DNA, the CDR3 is TGTGCCAGCAGTGAAAGACCGCAGGGCCAGTATAATTCACCCCTCCACTTT.

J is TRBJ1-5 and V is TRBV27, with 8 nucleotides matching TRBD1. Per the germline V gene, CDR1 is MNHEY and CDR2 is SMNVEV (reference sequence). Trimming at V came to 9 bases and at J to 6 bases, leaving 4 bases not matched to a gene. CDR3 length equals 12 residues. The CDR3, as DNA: TGTGCCAGATCAGGGGGCGGTCAGCCCCAGCATTTT. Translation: CARSGGGQPQHF.

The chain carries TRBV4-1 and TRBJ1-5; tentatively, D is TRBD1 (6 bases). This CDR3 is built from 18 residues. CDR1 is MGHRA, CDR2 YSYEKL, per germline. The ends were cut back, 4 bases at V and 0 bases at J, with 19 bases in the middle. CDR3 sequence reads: CASSPSVQGEDSNQPQHF. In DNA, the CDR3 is TGCGCCAGCAGCCCGTCAGTACAGGGAGAAGATAGCAATCAGCCCCAGCATTTT.

DNA for the CDR3: TGTGCCAGCAGCTTAAGACAGGGGATTGGTTCGGAAGCTTTCTTT. It yields the protein CASSLRQGIGSEAFF. V gene TRBV7-9 combines with J gene TRBJ1-1, with TRBD1 matching 8 bases. J lost 8 bases, V lost 2 bases, and 10 bases had no gene match. The CDR3 consists of 15 residues. CDR1 is SEHNR and CDR2 is FQNEAQ in the germline V gene (reference sequence).

The CDR3 is CASIGDRGPNQPQHF. DNA for the CDR3: TGTGCCAGCATCGGCGACAGGGGGCCCAATCAGCCCCAGCATTTT. The chain employs TRBV2 and TRBJ1-5; the match to TRBD1 covers 10 bases. The CDR3 runs 15 residues. J lost 3 bases, V lost 7 bases, and 6 bases had no gene match. The germline V gene has CDR1 SNHLY and CDR2 FYNNEI.

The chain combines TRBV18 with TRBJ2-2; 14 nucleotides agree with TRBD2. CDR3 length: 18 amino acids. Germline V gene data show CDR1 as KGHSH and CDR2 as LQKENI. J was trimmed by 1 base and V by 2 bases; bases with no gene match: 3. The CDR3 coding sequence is TGTGCCAGCTCACCATACGGGACTAGCGGGAGGAACACCGGGGAGCTGTTTTTT. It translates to CASSPYGTSGRNTGELFF.

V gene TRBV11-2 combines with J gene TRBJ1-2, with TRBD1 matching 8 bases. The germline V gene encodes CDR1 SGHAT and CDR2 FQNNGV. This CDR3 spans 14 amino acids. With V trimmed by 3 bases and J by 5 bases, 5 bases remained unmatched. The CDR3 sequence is CASSFLGTGYGYTF. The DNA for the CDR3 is TGTGCCAGCAGCTTCCTCGGGACAGGTTATGGCTACACCTTC.

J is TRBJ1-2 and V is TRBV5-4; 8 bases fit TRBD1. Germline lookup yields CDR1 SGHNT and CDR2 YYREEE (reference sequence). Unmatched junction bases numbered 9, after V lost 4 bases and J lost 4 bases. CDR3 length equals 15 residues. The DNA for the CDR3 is TGTGCCAGCAGCCTACAGGGGGTTCTCCTCTATGGCTACACCTTC. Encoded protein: CASSLQGVLLYGYTF.

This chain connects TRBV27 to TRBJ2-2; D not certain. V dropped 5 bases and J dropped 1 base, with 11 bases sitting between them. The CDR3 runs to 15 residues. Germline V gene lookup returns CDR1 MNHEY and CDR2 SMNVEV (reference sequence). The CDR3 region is CASSPFPKNTGELFF. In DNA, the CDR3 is TGTGCCAGCAGTCCATTTCCAAAGAACACCGGGGAGCTGTTTTTT.

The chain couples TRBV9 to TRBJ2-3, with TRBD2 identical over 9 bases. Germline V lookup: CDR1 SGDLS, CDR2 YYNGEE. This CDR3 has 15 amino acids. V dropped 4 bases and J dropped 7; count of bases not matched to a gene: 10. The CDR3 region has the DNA TGTGCCAGCAGCTCTCCCTCCGGGACTAGCAATACGCAGTATTTT. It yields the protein CASSSPSGTSNTQYF.

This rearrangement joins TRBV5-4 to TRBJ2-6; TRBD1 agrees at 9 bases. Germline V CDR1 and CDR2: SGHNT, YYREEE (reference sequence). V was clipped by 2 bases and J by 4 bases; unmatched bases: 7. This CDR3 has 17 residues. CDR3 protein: CASSLQQGAPGANVLTF. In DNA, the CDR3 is TGTGCCAGCAGCTTACAACAGGGGGCGCCCGGGGCCAACGTCCTGACTTTC. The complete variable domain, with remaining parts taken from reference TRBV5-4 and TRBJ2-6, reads ETGVTQSPTHLIKTRGQQVTLRCSSQSGHNTVSWYQQALGQGPQFIFQYYREEENGRGNFPPRFSGLQFPNYSSELNVNALELDDSALYLCASSLQQGAPGANVLTFGAGSRLTVL.

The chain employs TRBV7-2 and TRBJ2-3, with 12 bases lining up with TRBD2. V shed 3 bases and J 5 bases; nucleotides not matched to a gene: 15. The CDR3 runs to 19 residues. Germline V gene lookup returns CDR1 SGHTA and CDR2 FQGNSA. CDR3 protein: CASSFKGSSGRALGDTQYF. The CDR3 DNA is TGTGCCAGCAGCTTTAAGGGGTCTAGCGGGAGGGCTCTGGGAGATACGCAGTATTTT. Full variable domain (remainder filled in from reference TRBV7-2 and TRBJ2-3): GAGVSQSPSNKVTEKGKDVELRCDPISGHTALYWYRQSLGQGLEFLIYFQGNSAPDKSGLPSDRFSAERTGGSVSTLTIQRTQQEDSAVYLCASSFKGSSGRALGDTQYFGPGTRLTVL.

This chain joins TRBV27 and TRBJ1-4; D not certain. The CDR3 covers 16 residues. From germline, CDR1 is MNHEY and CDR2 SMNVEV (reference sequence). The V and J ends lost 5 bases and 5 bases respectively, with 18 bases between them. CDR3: CASSPTRREPNEKLFF. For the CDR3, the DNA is TGTGCCAGCAGTCCCACCCGCCGGGAGCCGAATGAAAAACTGTTTTTT.